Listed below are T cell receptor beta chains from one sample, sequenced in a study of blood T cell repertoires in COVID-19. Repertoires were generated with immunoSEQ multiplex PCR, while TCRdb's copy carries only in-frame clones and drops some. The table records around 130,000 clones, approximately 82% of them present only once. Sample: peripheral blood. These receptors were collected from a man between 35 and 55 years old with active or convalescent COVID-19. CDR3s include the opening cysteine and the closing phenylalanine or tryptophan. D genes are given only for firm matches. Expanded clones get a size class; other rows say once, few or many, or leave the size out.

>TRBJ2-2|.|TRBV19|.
TGTGCCAGTAGTATAGAACCCGGACTGAACACCGGGGAGCTGTTTTTT
CASSIEPGLNTGELFF
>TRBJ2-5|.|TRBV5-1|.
TGCGCCAGCAGCTTGGAAGGTGGCGGCGGAGAGACCCAGTACTTC
CASSLEGGGGETQYF
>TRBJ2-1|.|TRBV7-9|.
TGTGCCAGCACCACCCGCAGGGCAGAGTACAATGAGCAGTTCTTC
CASTTRRAEYNEQFF
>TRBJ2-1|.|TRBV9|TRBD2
TGTGCCAGCAGCGGTCGAGGTAGCGGGGAGTACAATGAGCAGTTCTTC
CASSGRGSGEYNEQFF
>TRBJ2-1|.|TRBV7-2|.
TGTGCCAGCAGCTTAGCGACGGGCAATGAGCAGTTCTTC
CASSLATGNEQFF
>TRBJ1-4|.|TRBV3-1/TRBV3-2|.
TGTGCCAGCAGCTTGGGAGGGGAAAAACTGTTTTTT
CASSLGGEKLFF
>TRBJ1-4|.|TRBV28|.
TGTGCCAGCAGCCATCGACAGACTCTTAATGAAAAACTGTTTTTT
CASSHRQTLNEKLFF
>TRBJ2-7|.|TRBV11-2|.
TGTGCCAGCAGCTTAAGGCCCTCCGGGACACGCTCCTACGAGCAGTACTTC
CASSLRPSGTRSYEQYF
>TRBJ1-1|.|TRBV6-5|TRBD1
TGTGCCAGCAGGGGGACAGGCCGATCGAACACTGAAGCTTTCTTT
CASRGTGRSNTEAFF
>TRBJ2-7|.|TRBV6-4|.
TGTGCCAGCAGTGAAGACGGACACTCCTACGAGCAGTACTTC
CASSEDGHSYEQYF
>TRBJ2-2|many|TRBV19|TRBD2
TGTGCCAGTAGTATCGGCGGGCTAGCGGGGGGGCCCGGGGAGCTGTTTTTT
CASSIGGLAGGPGELFF
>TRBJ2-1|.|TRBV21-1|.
TGTGCCAGCAGCAAAGCTAGCTGTGAGCAGTTCTTC
CASSKASCEQFF
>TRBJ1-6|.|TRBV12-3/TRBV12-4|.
TGTGCCAGCAGTTTCGGTAATTCACCCCTCCACTTT
CASSFGNSPLHF
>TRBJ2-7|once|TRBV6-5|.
TGTGCCAGCAGAAACCTAGAGGTTGGCCACGAGCAGTACTTC
CASRNLEVGHEQYF
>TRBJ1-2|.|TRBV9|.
TGTGCCAGCAGCGTAGGGGGGGACTATGGCTACACCTTC
CASSVGGDYGYTF
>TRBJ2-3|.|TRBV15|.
TGTGCCACCAGCAGAGCCTTAGCGGATCCGGTAGATACGCAGTATTTT
CATSRALADPVDTQYF
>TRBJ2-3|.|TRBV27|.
TGTGCCAGCGCTGGCTTCGCAGATACGCAGTATTTT
CASAGFADTQYF
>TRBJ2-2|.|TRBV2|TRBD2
TGTGCCAGCGGCCCAAATAGCGGGGGGAACACCGGGGAGCTGTTTTTT
CASGPNSGGNTGELFF
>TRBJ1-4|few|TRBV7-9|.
TGTGCCAGCAGCCGCCCCCGACAGGCTAATGAAAAACTGTTTTTT
CASSRPRQANEKLFF
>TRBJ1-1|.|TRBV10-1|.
TGCGCCAGCAGTGAAACCTGGAGAAACACTGAAGCTTTCTTT
CASSETWRNTEAFF
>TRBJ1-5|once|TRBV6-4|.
TGTGCCAGCAGCTACAGGGAGGGGACGAATCAGCCCCAGCATTTT
CASSYREGTNQPQHF
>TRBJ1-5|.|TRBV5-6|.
TGTGCCAGCAGCCGTCGGGAGACAAAATATAGCAATCAGCCCCAGCATTTT
CASSRRETKYSNQPQHF
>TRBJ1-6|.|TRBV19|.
TGTGCCAGTAGAAACACAGGGAGCTCCTATAATTCACCCCTCCACTTT
CASRNTGSSYNSPLHF
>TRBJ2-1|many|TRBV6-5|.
TGTGCCAGCAGTTACTCCGGCGGGGGCCCATACAATGAGCAGTTCTTC
CASSYSGGGPYNEQFF
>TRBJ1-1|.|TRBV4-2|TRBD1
TGTGCCAGCAGCCAACTAAACAGGGGGCTGGGGAACACTGAAGCTTTCTTT
CASSQLNRGLGNTEAFF
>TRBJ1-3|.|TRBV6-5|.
TGTGCCAGCAGTCCCGTGGGAAACACCATATATTTT
CASSPVGNTIYF
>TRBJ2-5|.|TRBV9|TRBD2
TGTGCCAGCAGCCTAGGTCAGACTAGCGGCCAAGAGACCCAGTACTTC
CASSLGQTSGQETQYF
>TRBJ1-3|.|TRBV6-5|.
TGTGCCAGCAGTCCTACAGGTCCTGGAAACACCATATATTTT
CASSPTGPGNTIYF
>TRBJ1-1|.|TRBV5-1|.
TGCGCCAGCAGCTTGGAGGGACAGAACACTGAAGCTTTCTTT
CASSLEGQNTEAFF
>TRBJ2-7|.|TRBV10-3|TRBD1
TGTGCCATCAGTGATCGGGACAGGGGGCGCGAGCAGTACTTC
CAISDRDRGREQYF
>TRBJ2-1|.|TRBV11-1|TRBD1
TGTGCCAGCAGCCCGGACAGGATCAGCCACAATGAGCAGTTCTTC
CASSPDRISHNEQFF
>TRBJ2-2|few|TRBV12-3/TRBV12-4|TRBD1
TGTGCCAGCAGTTTAACAGGGGCCGGGGAGCTGTTTTTT
CASSLTGAGELFF
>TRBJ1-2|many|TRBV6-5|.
TGTGCCAGCAGTCCCAAAATGACAGACCATGGCTACACCTTC
CASSPKMTDHGYTF
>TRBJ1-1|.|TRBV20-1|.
TGCAGTGCTACAGGTAACACTGAAGCTTTCTTT
CSATGNTEAFF
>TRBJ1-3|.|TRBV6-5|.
TGTGCCAGCAGTCCCCCGGGAACAAAAAGAAACACCATATATTTT
CASSPPGTKRNTIYF
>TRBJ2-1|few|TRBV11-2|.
TGTGCCAGCAGCTTCGGGGGAAGCTCCTACAATGAGCAGTTCTTC
CASSFGGSSYNEQFF
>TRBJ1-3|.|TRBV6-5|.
TGTGCCAGCAGTTACTCATACAGGTTCTCTGGAAACACCATATATTTT
CASSYSYRFSGNTIYF
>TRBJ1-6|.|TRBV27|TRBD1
TGTGCCAGCAGCCGACCCGGGACAGGAGAGTCACCCCTCCACTTT
CASSRPGTGESPLHF
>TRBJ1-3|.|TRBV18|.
TGTGCCAGCCGAAACTCCTCTGGAAACACCATATATTTT
CASRNSSGNTIYF
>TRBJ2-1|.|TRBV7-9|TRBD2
TGTGCCAGCAGCTTAGCGGGACTAGGCTCCTACAATGAGCAGTTCTTC
CASSLAGLGSYNEQFF
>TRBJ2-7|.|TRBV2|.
TGTGCCAGCAGCGAGGCGGACATCTACGAGCAGTACTTC
CASSEADIYEQYF
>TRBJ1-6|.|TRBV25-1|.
TGTGCCAGCAGTGTACAGGGCTTGAATTCACCCCTCCACTTT
CASSVQGLNSPLHF
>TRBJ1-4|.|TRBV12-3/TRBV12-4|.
TGTGCCAGCAGCCTGATTCAGGTTGAAAAACTGTTTTTT
CASSLIQVEKLFF
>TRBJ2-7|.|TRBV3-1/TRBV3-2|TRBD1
TGTGCCAGCAGCCCCCGACAGGGGGCCTACGAGCAGTACTTC
CASSPRQGAYEQYF
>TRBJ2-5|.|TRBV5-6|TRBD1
TGTGCCAGCAGCCCAGAGGGACAGATACCAGAGACCCAGTACTTC
CASSPEGQIPETQYF
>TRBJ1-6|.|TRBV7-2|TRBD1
TGTGCCAGCAGCTTAGGGGACAGGGAGGGGTCACCCCTCCACTTT
CASSLGDREGSPLHF
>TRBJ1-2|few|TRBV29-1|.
TGCAGCGTTGAAGATACAATGGGGGGACATGGCTACACCTTC
CSVEDTMGGHGYTF
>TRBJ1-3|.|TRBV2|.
TGTGCCAGCGGGCAGGGGAGTGGAAACACCATATATTTT
CASGQGSGNTIYF
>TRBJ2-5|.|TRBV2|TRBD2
TGTGCCAGCAACCAAGGACTAGCCGCTCAAGAGACCCAGTACTTC
CASNQGLAAQETQYF
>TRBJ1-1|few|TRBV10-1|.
TGCGCCAGCAGGGGAGACGCCAACACTGAAGCTTTCTTT
CASRGDANTEAFF
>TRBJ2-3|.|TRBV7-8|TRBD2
TGTGCCAGCAGCTTGACCGGACTAGCGGGGACTAACACAGATACGCAGTATTTT
CASSLTGLAGTNTDTQYF